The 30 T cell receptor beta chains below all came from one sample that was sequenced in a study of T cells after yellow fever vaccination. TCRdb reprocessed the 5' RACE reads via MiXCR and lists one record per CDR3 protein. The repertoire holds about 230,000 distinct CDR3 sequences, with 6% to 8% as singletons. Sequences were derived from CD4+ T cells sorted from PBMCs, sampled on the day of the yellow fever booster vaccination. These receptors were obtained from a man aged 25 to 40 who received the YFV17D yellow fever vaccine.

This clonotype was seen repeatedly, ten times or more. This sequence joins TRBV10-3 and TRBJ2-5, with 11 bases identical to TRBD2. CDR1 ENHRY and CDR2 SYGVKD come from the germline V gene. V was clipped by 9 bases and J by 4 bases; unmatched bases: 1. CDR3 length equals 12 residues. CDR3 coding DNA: TGTGCCATTGGGACTAGCGGAGAGACCCAGTACTTC. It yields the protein CAIGTSGETQYF.

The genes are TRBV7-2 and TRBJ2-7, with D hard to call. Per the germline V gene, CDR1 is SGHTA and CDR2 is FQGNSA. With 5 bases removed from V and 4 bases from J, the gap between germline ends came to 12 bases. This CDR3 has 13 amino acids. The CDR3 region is CASSPPAVYEQYF. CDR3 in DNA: TGTGCCAGCAGCCCCCCGGCGGTGTACGAGCAGTACTTC.

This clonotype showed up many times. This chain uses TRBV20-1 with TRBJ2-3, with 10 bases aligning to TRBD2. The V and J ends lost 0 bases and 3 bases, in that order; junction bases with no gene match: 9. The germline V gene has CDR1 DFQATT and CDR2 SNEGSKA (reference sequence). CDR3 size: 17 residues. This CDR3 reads CSARDYVLAGVTDTQYF. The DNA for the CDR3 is TGCAGTGCTAGAGATTACGTCCTAGCGGGAGTTACAGATACGCAGTATTTT.

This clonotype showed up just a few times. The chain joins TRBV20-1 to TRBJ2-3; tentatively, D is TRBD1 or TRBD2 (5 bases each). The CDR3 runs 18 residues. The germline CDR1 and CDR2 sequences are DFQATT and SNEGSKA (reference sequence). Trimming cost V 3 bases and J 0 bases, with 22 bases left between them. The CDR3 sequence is CSASSYFLLGPSTDTQYF. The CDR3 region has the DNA TGCAGTGCTAGTTCCTACTTTCTCCTGGGACCAAGCACAGATACGCAGTATTTT.

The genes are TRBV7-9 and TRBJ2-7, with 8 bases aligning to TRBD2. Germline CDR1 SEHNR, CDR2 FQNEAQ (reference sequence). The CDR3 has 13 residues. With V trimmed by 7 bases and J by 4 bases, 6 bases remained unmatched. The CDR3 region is CASIGTSLYEQYF. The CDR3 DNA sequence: TGTGCCAGCATTGGGACTAGTTTATACGAGCAGTACTTC.

In nucleotides, the CDR3 is TGCAGTGCGATCCTAGCGGGAGGGCCCTACAATGAGCAGTTCTTC. This sequence encodes CSAILAGGPYNEQFF. V gene TRBV20-1 combines with J gene TRBJ2-1; 12 nucleotides agree with TRBD2. The CDR3 contains 15 residues. V was pared by 6 bases and J by 2 bases, with 5 bases of the junction left unmatched. Germline V CDR1 and CDR2: DFQATT, SNEGSKA (reference sequence).

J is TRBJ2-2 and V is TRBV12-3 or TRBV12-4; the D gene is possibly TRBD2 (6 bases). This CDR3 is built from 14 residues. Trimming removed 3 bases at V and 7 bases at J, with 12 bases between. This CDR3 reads CASSFGGRHGELFF. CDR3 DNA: TGTGCCAGCAGTTTTGGAGGGCGTCACGGGGAGCTGTTTTTT.

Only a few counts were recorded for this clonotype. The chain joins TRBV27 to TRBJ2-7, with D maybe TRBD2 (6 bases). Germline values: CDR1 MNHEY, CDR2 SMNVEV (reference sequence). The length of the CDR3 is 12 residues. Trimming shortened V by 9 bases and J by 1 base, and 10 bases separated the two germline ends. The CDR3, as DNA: TGTGCCAGTAGAGCGGGTTCCTACGAGCAGTACTTC. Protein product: CASRAGSYEQYF.

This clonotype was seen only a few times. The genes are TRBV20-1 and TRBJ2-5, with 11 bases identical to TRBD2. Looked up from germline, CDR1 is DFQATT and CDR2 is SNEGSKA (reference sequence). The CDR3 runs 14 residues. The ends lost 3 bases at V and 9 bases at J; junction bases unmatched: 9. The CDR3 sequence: CSASALAGAGAQYF. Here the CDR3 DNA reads TGCAGTGCTAGTGCACTAGCGGGGGCAGGGGCCCAGTACTTC.

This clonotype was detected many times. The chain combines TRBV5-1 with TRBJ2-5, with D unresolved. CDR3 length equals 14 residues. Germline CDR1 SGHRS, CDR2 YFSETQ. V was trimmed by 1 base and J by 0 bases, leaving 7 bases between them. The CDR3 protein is CASSLIRDQETQYF. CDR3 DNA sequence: TGCGCCAGCAGCTTGATCCGGGACCAAGAGACCCAGTACTTC.

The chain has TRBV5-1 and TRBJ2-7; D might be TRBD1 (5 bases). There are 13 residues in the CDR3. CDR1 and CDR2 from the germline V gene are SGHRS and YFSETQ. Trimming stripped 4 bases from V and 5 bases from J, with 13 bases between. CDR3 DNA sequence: TGCGCCAGCAGCCCGACAGCTACTCACGAGCAGTACTTC. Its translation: CASSPTATHEQYF. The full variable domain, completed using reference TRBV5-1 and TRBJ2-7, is KAGVTQTPRYLIKTRGQQVTLSCSPISGHRSVSWYQQTPGQGLQFLFEYFSETQRNKGNFPGRFSGRQFSNSRSEMNVSTLELGDSALYLCASSPTATHEQYFGPGTRLTVT.

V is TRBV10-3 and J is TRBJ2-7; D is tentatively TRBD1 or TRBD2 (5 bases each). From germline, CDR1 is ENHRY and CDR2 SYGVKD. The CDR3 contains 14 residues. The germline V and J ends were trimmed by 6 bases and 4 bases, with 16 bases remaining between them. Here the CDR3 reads CAIRGDGISYEQYF. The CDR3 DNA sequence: TGTGCCATCAGGGGGGACGGAATCTCTTACGAGCAGTACTTC.

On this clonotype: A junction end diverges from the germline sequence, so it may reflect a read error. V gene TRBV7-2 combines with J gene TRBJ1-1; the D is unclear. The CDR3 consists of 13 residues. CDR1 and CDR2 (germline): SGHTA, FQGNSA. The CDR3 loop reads CASSRARLRELSF. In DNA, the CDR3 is TGTGCCAGCAGCAGGGCCCGATTGCGGGAGCTTTCTTTT.

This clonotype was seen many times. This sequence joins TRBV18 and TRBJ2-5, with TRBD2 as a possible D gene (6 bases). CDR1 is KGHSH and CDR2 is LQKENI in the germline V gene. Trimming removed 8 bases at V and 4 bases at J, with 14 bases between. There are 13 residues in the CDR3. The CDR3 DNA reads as TGTGCCAGCAGCCCGCCCGGGAGAGAGACCCAGTACTTC. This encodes CASSPPGRETQYF.

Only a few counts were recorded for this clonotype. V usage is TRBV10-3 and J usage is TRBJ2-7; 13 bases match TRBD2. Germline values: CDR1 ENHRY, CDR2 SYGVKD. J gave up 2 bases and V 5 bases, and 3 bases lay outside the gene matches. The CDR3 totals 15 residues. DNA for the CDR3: TGTGCCATCAGTCCGGGACTAGCGGGGACCTACGAGCAGTACTTC. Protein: CAISPGLAGTYEQYF.

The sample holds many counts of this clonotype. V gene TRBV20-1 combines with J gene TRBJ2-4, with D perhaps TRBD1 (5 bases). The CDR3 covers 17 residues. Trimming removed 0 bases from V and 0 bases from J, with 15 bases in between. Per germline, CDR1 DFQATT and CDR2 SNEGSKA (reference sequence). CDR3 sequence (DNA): TGCAGTGCTAGAGATGGGGCCTTACCGGTAGCCAAAAACATTCAGTACTTC. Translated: CSARDGALPVAKNIQYF.

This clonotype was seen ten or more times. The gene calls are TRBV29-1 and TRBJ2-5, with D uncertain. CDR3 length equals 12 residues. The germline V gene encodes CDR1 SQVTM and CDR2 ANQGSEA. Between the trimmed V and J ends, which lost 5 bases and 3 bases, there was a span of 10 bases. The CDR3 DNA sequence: TGCAGCGTTCTGGGGTACGAAGAGACCCAGTACTTC. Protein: CSVLGYEETQYF.

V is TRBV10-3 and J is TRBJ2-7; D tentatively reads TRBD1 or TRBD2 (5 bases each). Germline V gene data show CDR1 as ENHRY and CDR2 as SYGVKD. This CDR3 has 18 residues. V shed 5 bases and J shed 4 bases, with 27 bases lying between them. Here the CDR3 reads CAISSGTLGPISAYEQYF. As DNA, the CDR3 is TGTGCCATCAGTTCCGGGACCCTTGGGCCGATCAGCGCTTACGAGCAGTACTTC.

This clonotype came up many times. The CDR3 sequence is CATVKGKETQYF. Written as DNA, the CDR3 is TGTGCCACCGTAAAGGGGAAAGAGACCCAGTACTTC. This chain links TRBV24-1 with TRBJ2-5; possible D gene TRBD1, 5 bases. This CDR3 comprises 12 residues. Germline loops: CDR1 KGHDR, CDR2 SFDVKD. Trimming removed 9 bases at V and 3 bases at J, with 10 bases between.

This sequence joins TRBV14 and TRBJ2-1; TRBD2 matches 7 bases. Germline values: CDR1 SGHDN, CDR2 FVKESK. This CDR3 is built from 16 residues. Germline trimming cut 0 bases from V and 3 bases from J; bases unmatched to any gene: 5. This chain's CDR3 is CASSQDGLADYNEQFF. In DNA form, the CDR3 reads TGTGCCAGCAGCCAAGATGGGCTAGCGGACTACAATGAGCAGTTCTTC.

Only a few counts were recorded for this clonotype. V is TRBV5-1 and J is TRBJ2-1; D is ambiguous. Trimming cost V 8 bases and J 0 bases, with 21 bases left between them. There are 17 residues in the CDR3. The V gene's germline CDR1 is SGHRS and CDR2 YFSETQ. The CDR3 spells CASIIYPPEPSYNEQFF. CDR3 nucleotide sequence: TGCGCCAGTATTATATACCCCCCGGAGCCCTCCTACAATGAGCAGTTCTTC.

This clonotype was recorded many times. The CDR3 region has the DNA TGTGCCAGCAGCCTCTCCCTTTGGGGTGAGCAGTTCTTC. Amino acid sequence: CASSLSLWGEQFF. The chain is built from TRBV21-1 and TRBJ2-1; the D call TRBD2 from the table was never checked on the DNA. TRBV21-1 has pseudogene status. This CDR3 is built from 13 residues.

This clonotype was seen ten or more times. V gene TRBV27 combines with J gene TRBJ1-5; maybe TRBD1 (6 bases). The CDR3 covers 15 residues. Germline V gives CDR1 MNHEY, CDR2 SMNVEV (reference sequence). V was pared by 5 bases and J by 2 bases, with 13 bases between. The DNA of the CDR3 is TGTGCCAGCAGTCCAGACAGGACACGCAATCAGCCCCAGCATTTT. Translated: CASSPDRTRNQPQHF.

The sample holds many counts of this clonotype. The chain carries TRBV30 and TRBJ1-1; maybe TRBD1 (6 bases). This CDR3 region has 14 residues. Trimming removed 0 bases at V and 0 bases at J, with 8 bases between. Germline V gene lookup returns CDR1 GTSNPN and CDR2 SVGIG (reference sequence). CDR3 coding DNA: TGTGCCTGGAGTGTGGGGGGCATGAACACTGAAGCTTTCTTT. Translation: CAWSVGGMNTEAFF.

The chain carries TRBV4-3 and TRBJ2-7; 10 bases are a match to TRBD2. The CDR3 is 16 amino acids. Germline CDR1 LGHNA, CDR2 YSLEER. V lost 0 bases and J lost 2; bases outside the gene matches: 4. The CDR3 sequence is CASSQEALAGAYEQYF. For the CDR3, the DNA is TGCGCCAGCAGCCAAGAGGCGCTAGCGGGAGCCTACGAGCAGTACTTC.

Here the CDR3 reads CASSRQMGVNTEAFF. The CDR3 DNA reads TGTGCCAGCAGCCGCCAGATGGGGGTGAACACTGAAGCTTTCTTT. The chain joins TRBV5-4 to TRBJ1-1, with D maybe TRBD1 (5 bases). Per the germline V gene, CDR1 is SGHNT and CDR2 is YYREEE (reference sequence). CDR3 length equals 15 residues. The V end was cut by 4 bases, the J end by 0 bases, with 13 bases between.

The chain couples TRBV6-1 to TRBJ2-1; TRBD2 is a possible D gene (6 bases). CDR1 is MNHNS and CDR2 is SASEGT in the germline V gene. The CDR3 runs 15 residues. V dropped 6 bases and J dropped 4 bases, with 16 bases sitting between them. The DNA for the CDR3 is TGTGCCAGCAGCCCCACTAGCAGGATGTACAATGAGCAGTTCTTC. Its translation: CASSPTSRMYNEQFF.

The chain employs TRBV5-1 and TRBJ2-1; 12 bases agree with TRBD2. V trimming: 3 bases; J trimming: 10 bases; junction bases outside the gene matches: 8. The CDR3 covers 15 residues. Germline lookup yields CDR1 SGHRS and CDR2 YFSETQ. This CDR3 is CASSSLAGGPGEQFF. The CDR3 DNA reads TGCGCCAGCAGCTCGCTAGCGGGAGGGCCGGGCGAGCAGTTCTTC.

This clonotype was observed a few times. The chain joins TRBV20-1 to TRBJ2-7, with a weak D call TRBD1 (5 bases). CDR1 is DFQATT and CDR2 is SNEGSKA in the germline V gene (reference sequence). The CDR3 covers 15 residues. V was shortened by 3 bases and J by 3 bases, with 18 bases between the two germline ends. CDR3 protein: CSASTATGRFYEQYF. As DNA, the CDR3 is TGCAGTGCTAGCACCGCTACAGGTAGATTCTACGAGCAGTACTTC.

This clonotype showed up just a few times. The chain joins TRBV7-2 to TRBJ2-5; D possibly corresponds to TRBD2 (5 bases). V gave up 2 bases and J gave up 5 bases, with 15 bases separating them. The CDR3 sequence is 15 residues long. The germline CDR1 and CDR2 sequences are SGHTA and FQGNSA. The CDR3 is CASSLRTGKVETQYF. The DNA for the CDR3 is TGTGCCAGCAGCTTAAGGACGGGAAAGGTTGAGACCCAGTACTTC.